This T cell receptor beta chain was sequenced for a study of control samples from healthy donors and cancer patients. Germline lookup yields CDR1 SGHNT and CDR2 YYREEE (reference sequence). CDR3 length: 14 residues. Deletions cut 2 bases from V and 2 bases from J, with 11 bases between. The repertoire was sequenced with immunoSEQ multiplex PCR; TCRdb's copy has only in-frame clones and lacks some. The repertoire consists of 200,000 or so clones, with around 94% occurring once and the leading ten covering about 1.4%. The sample taken for sequencing was blood. This chain joins TRBV5-4 and TRBJ2-7; TRBD1 is a possible D gene (5 bases). This TCR came from a man between 50 and 59 years old in good health. The CDR3 DNA reads TGTGCCAGCAGCTTTGATCAGGGAACCTACGAGCAGTACTTC. Encoded protein: CASSFDQGTYEQYF. Full variable domain (remainder filled in from reference TRBV5-4 and TRBJ2-7): ETGVTQSPTHLIKTRGQQVTLRCSSQSGHNTVSWYQQALGQGPQFIFQYYREEENGRGNFPPRFSGLQFPNYSSELNVNALELDDSALYLCASSFDQGTYEQYFGPGTRLTVT.